This T cell receptor (beta chain) was captured by sequencing in a study of control samples from healthy donors and cancer patients. This CDR3 region has 13 residues. The germline V gene has CDR1 SEHNR and CDR2 FQNEAQ (reference sequence). V was trimmed by 11 bases and J by 7 bases, leaving 17 bases between them. The data were produced by immunoSEQ multiplex PCR, yet TCRdb's version contains in-frame clones alone and is incomplete. The sample includes roughly 130,000 clones, around 93% of them seen just once. The sequenced sample consisted of PBMCs. This receptor was identified in a man aged 50-60 years with head and neck cancer. This rearrangement joins TRBV7-9 to TRBJ2-2; D is undetermined. The CDR3 DNA follows: TGTGCCGTCCCCCACAAGGCGATCGGGGAGCTGTTTTTT. Translated, it gives CAVPHKAIGELFF.